Listed here are 21 T cell receptor beta chains from one sample, sequenced in a study of cytomegalovirus exposure and HLA in healthy donors. With 60 Vbeta and 13 Jbeta primers, the PCR was carried out. Sequencing was performed with immunoSEQ multiplex PCR; in TCRdb, only in-frame clones are kept and a portion is missing. This table holds about 130,000 clones, 76% found once. What was sequenced was PBMCs. These receptors came from a man aged 35-49 years in good health and CMV-seronegative.

This clone appeared a few times. V gene TRBV11-3 combines with J gene TRBJ2-7; 7 nucleotides line up with TRBD2. The J segment lost 5 bases and the V segment lost 4 bases, leaving 5 bases of the junction unmatched. The CDR3 runs 13 residues. Germline V lookup: CDR1 SGHNT, CDR2 YENEEA. The CDR3 nucleotides are TGTGCCAGCAGCTCGAGGGAGGGCCACGAGCAGTACTTC. Amino acids: CASSSREGHEQYF.

This clone was seen a few times. This sequence joins TRBV4-1 and TRBJ1-4; the D gene is possibly TRBD1 (5 bases). CDR3 length: 16 residues. Looked up from germline, CDR1 is MGHRA and CDR2 is YSYEKL. Trimming removed 4 bases at V and 6 bases at J, with 18 bases between. The CDR3 loop is CASSPTAARADEKLFF. The CDR3 DNA follows: TGCGCCAGCAGCCCCACGGCGGCCAGGGCGGATGAAAAACTGTTTTTT.

The genes are TRBV9 and TRBJ2-5; D may be TRBD1 (5 bases). The CDR3 runs to 15 residues. Germline values: CDR1 SGDLS, CDR2 YYNGEE. Trimming removed 0 bases from V and 4 bases from J, with 13 bases in between. The CDR3 DNA reads TGTGCCAGCAGCGTAGGCACAGGCTACCGAGAGACCCAGTACTTC. This codes for CASSVGTGYRETQYF.

The V call is TRBV7-9, the J call TRBJ1-4; 7 positions agree with TRBD1. This CDR3 region has 15 residues. The J segment lost 3 bases and the V segment lost 5 bases, leaving 6 bases of the junction unmatched. From germline, CDR1 is SEHNR and CDR2 FQNEAQ (reference sequence). The CDR3 nucleotides read TGTGCCAGCAGCCCAGAAGGGACAGCTAATGAAAAACTGTTTTTT. Translated: CASSPEGTANEKLFF.

This chain uses TRBV5-1 with TRBJ2-7, with TRBD2 as a possible D gene (6 bases). Trimming left V 0 bases short and J 4 bases short, with 14 bases between. Per the germline V gene, CDR1 is SGHRS and CDR2 is YFSETQ. The CDR3 has 15 amino acids. CDR3 residues: CASSLGAGMAYEQYF. CDR3 in DNA: TGCGCCAGCAGCTTGGGGGCGGGGATGGCATACGAGCAGTACTTC.

The chain links TRBV10-2 to TRBJ2-5, with D possibly being TRBD2 (6 bases). Looked up from germline, CDR1 is WSHSY and CDR2 is SAAADI. The CDR3 has 14 residues. Trimming removed 6 bases from V and 2 bases from J, with 13 bases in between. The CDR3 nucleotides read TGCGCCAGCAGGGCCTTGGCGGGACAAGAGACCCAGTACTTC. Its protein product is CASRALAGQETQYF.

The V and J genes are TRBV19 and TRBJ1-3; no clear D gene. V was trimmed by 7 bases and J by 0 bases, leaving 16 bases between them. The CDR3 is 16 amino acids. Per germline, CDR1 LNHDA and CDR2 SQIVND (reference sequence). The CDR3 DNA reads TGTGCCAGTACCCAAATCAGCGGTGACTCTGGAAACACCATATATTTT. Translating gives CASTQISGDSGNTIYF.

This clone was seen just once. The chain combines TRBV30 with TRBJ1-1, with D hard to call. Trimming cost V 8 bases and J 0 bases, with 10 bases left between them. In germline, CDR1 is GTSNPN, CDR2 SVGIG (reference sequence). The CDR3 is 12 amino acids. The DNA for the CDR3 is TGTGCCCGGCGCACAGTGAACACTGAAGCTTTCTTT. Its translation is CARRTVNTEAFF.

This clone was detected only a few times. The chain joins TRBV7-2 to TRBJ2-2; no clear D. Per germline, CDR1 SGHTA and CDR2 FQGNSA. Trimming left V 2 bases short and J 1 base short, with 5 bases between. The CDR3 is 14 amino acids. The CDR3, as DNA: TGTGCCAGCAGCTTACACGGGAACACCGGGGAGCTGTTTTTT. Protein product: CASSLHGNTGELFF.

This chain uses TRBV19 with TRBJ1-2; 9 bases are a match to TRBD1. V shed 6 bases, J shed 4 bases, and the junction held 9 bases outside the gene matches. The CDR3 totals 15 residues. Germline values: CDR1 LNHDA, CDR2 SQIVND (reference sequence). The CDR3 DNA follows: TGTGCCAGTAGCAAAGTAGGGGACAGGGCCTATGGCTACACCTTC. Protein product: CASSKVGDRAYGYTF.

V is TRBV28 and J is TRBJ1-4, with 7 nucleotides matching TRBD1. The CDR3 totals 14 residues. J was trimmed by 4 bases and V by 5 bases; bases with no gene match: 4. Germline CDR1 and CDR2: MDHEN and SYDVKM. CDR3 DNA: TGTGCCAGCAGTCCGGGACAGCATAATGAAAAACTGTTTTTT. Translating gives CASSPGQHNEKLFF. The full variable domain, with the rest looked up from reference TRBV28 and TRBJ1-4, is DVKVTQSSRYLVKRTGEKVFLECVQDMDHENMFWYRQDPGLGLRLIYFSYDVKMKEKGDIPEGYSVSREKKERFSLILESASTNQTSMYLCASSPGQHNEKLFFGSGTQLSVL.

The chain carries TRBV25-1 and TRBJ2-1; 7 bases map to TRBD2. The CDR3 has 15 residues. Germline CDR1 reads MGHDK; CDR2 reads SYGVNS. V lost 7 bases to trimming and J lost 3 bases; unmatched junction nucleotides: 9. DNA of the CDR3: TGTGCCAGCACTCTCTCCGGGGGGAACTACAATGAGCAGTTCTTC. Its translation: CASTLSGGNYNEQFF.

This clone was recorded only once. The rearrangement links TRBV29-1 to TRBJ2-2; 8 bases map to TRBD1. Unmatched junction bases numbered 7, after V lost 3 bases and J lost 4 bases. The germline gives CDR1 SQVTM, CDR2 ANQGSEA. This CDR3 region has 15 residues. The CDR3 is CSVDGDRGGTGELFF. CDR3 nucleotides: TGCAGCGTTGATGGTGACAGGGGAGGCACCGGGGAGCTGTTTTTT.

The chain combines TRBV10-3 with TRBJ2-2; the D gene is possibly TRBD1 (6 bases). The CDR3 sequence is 14 residues long. Germline assignment: CDR1 ENHRY and CDR2 SYGVKD. V lost 3 bases, J lost 5 bases, and 10 bases lay in between. This CDR3 is CAISDNRDTGELFF. CDR3 bases: TGTGCCATCAGTGATAACAGGGATACCGGGGAGCTGTTTTTT.

The chain uses TRBV5-1 and TRBJ2-3, with 7 positions matching TRBD2. The CDR3 runs 15 residues. Germline V gives CDR1 SGHRS, CDR2 YFSETQ. Trimming removed 0 bases from V and 2 bases from J; junction bases left unmatched: 3. CDR3 bases: TGCGCCAGCAGCTTGGTGAGCGGGGCCACAGATACGCAGTATTTT. This sequence encodes CASSLVSGATDTQYF.

The gene calls are TRBV7-9 and TRBJ2-7; no reliable D call. There are 13 residues in the CDR3. CDR1 and CDR2 (germline): SEHNR, FQNEAQ (reference sequence). The V end lost 3 bases, the J end lost 0 bases, and 6 bases lay between the germline ends. CDR3 nucleotide sequence: TGTGCCAGCAGCTTGGTCTACTCCTACGAGCAGTACTTC. It specifies CASSLVYSYEQYF. The variable domain in full, completed from reference TRBV7-9 and TRBJ2-7, reads DTGVSQNPRHKITKRGQNVTFRCDPISEHNRLYWYRQTLGQGPEFLTYFQNEAQLEKSRLLSDRFSAERPKGSFSTLEIQRTEQGDSAMYLCASSLVYSYEQYFGPGTRLTVT.

V gene TRBV5-1 combines with J gene TRBJ2-3; the match to TRBD1 covers 7 bases. From germline, CDR1 is SGHRS and CDR2 YFSETQ. Losses at the gene ends were 4 bases for V and 3 bases for J; bases not matched to a gene: 11. This CDR3 contains 16 residues. The DNA of the CDR3 is TGCGCCAGCAGCATTGGGAACAGGGGCTGGACAGATACGCAGTATTTT. Protein sequence: CASSIGNRGWTDTQYF.

The genes are TRBV29-1 and TRBJ1-2, with D unresolved. CDR3 length equals 13 residues. Trimming removed 7 bases from V and 8 bases from J, with 20 bases in between. CDR1 SQVTM and CDR2 ANQGSEA come from the germline V gene. The CDR3 protein is CSAQEDGRRGYTF. The DNA of the CDR3 is TGCAGCGCTCAAGAGGACGGGAGAAGAGGCTACACCTTC.

A few counts support this clone. The chain links TRBV6-1 to TRBJ1-4; 7 nucleotides align to TRBD1. The germline V gene has CDR1 MNHNS and CDR2 SASEGT. The CDR3 has 19 residues. J gave up 8 bases and V 1 base, and 19 bases lay outside the gene matches. The CDR3 sequence: CASSEDPEGWRGQGEKLFF. The DNA of the CDR3 is TGTGCCAGCAGTGAAGATCCGGAGGGGTGGAGGGGGCAGGGGGAAAAACTGTTTTTT.

The chain combines TRBV10-3 with TRBJ2-6; 7 nucleotides agree with TRBD1. The V gene end was trimmed by 8 bases and the J gene end by 0 bases; junction bases not matched to a gene: 4. Germline CDR1 reads ENHRY; CDR2 reads SYGVKD. The CDR3 has 15 amino acids. CDR3 in amino acids: CAIGGQSSGANVLTF. CDR3 sequence (DNA): TGTGCCATCGGGGGACAGTCCTCTGGGGCCAACGTCCTGACTTTC.

The CDR3 reads CAIQGEQFF. CDR3 in DNA: TGTGCCATCCAGGGGGAGCAGTTCTTC. The chain links TRBV5-6 to TRBJ2-1, with a weak D call TRBD1 (6 bases). Trimming removed 9 bases at V and 10 bases at J, with 8 bases between. There are 9 residues in the CDR3. Looked up from germline, CDR1 is SGHDT and CDR2 is YYEEEE.